This TCR beta chain was profiled in a study of T cell responses to AZD1222 COVID-19 vaccine. The study, taken as a whole, reports: White British ancestry dominated among donors, who included more females, and clonal diversity was possibly underestimated. Targeting of unmutated variant regions was reportedly seen in nearly half of spike-specific TCRs. Vaccine-related CD4 TCRs covered spike, predominating at 160-218 and 743-854.

To note about this clone: Its antigen is as yet unknown.

Researchers grouped second doses given at about 4 or about 12 weeks into one pool. This table comes from immunoSEQ multiplex PCR, and its TCRdb copy is limited to in-frame clones, with some not included. Among about 150,000 clones listed, about 93% were seen once. Germline V gene data show CDR1 as MDHEN and CDR2 as SYDVKM. The CDR3 has 14 residues. V lost 2 bases to trimming and J lost 8 bases; unmatched junction nucleotides: 6. This TCR derives from an adult who received the AZD1222 COVID-19 vaccine. Source: peripheral blood, taken 28 days after the second AZD1222 dose. This chain connects TRBV28 to TRBJ1-5; 7 bases are a match to TRBD1. The CDR3 loop is CASSLRTGEEPQHF. CDR3 nucleotide sequence: TGTGCCAGCAGTTTACGGACAGGCGAAGAGCCCCAGCATTTT.